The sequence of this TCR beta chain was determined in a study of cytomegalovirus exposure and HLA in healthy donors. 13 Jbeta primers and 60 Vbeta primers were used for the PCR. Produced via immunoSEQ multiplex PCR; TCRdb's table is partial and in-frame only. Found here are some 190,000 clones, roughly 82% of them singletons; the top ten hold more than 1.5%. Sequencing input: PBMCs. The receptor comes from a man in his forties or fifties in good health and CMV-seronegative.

This CDR3 reads CAWTSGGVFAAFF. The CDR3 DNA sequence: TGTGCCTGGACCTCAGGAGGGGTGTTTGCCGCTTTCTTT. This chain links TRBV30 with TRBJ1-1; D is possibly TRBD1 (5 bases). This CDR3 is built from 13 residues. The V gene lost 4 bases and the J gene lost 11 bases, with 20 bases spanning the gap. Germline V lookup: CDR1 GTSNPN, CDR2 SVGIG (reference sequence).